A single sample gave rise to the 25 T cell receptor beta chains below, sequenced in a study of blood T cell repertoires in COVID-19. The data were produced by immunoSEQ multiplex PCR, yet TCRdb's version contains in-frame clones alone and is incomplete. The data show around 69,000 clones, about four fifths seen once. Sequenced sample: peripheral blood. These receptors all come from a woman aged 70-85 years with acute or convalescent COVID-19.

V is TRBV19 and J is TRBJ1-1; D is unresolved. Per the germline V gene, CDR1 is LNHDA and CDR2 is SQIVND (reference sequence). The length of the CDR3 is 13 residues. V lost 7 bases, J lost 5 bases, and 14 bases lay in between. The CDR3 coding sequence is TGTGCCAGTATGGGCCCCAGTTATACTGAAGCTTTCTTT. Translated: CASMGPSYTEAFF.

The V and J genes are TRBV6-5 and TRBJ1-1; TRBD1 aligns across 11 bases. Per the germline V gene, CDR1 is MNHEY and CDR2 is SVGAGI. Trimming took 3 bases from V and 4 from J; bases not matched to a gene: 4. The CDR3 runs to 15 residues. As DNA, the CDR3 is TGTGCCAGCAGTTATCCCGGGACAGGGGGCACTGAAGCTTTCTTT. Translated: CASSYPGTGGTEAFF.

This chain uses TRBV4-1 with TRBJ2-4; 14 nucleotides align to TRBD2. The V gene end was trimmed by 0 bases and the J gene end by 6 bases; junction bases not matched to a gene: 10. The CDR3 spans 19 residues. Germline-derived CDR1 and CDR2 are MGHRA and YSYEKL. Here the CDR3 reads CASSQDIRLAGGSANIQYF. In DNA, the CDR3 is TGCGCCAGCAGCCAAGACATCCGACTAGCGGGAGGGAGTGCAAACATTCAGTACTTC.

This chain links TRBV18 with TRBJ1-5; D gene unclear. Germline V gene lookup returns CDR1 KGHSH and CDR2 LQKENI. The CDR3 length is 15 residues. V dropped 5 bases and J dropped 7 bases, with 18 bases sitting between them. The CDR3 coding sequence is TGTGCCAGCTCATTCACAGCGCCTAGCGAGCAGCCCCAGCATTTT. It yields the protein CASSFTAPSEQPQHF.

This clone was counted once. The chain employs TRBV5-1 and TRBJ1-2; D call uncertain. V lost 5 bases and J 9 bases, leaving 17 bases between the germline ends. CDR1 SGHRS and CDR2 YFSETQ come from the germline V gene. The CDR3 sequence is 13 residues long. For the CDR3, the DNA is TGCGCCAGCAGTCCCGGGCGGGGTGTCCGCTACACCTTC. Residues: CASSPGRGVRYTF.

The rearrangement uses TRBV6-5 and TRBJ1-2, with 8 nucleotides matching TRBD1. The CDR3 has 13 amino acids. Germline CDR1 MNHEY, CDR2 SVGAGI. V dropped 4 bases and J dropped 5; count of bases not matched to a gene: 3. CDR3 region: CASSSDRGYGYTF. CDR3 nucleotide sequence: TGTGCCAGCAGTTCCGACAGGGGTTATGGCTACACCTTC.

The chain recombines TRBV5-1 with TRBJ2-1; 9 bases are shared with TRBD2. CDR3 size: 20 residues. V gave up 4 bases and J gave up 0 bases; unmatched junction bases: 17. The germline V gene encodes CDR1 SGHRS and CDR2 YFSETQ. The CDR3 bases are TGCGCCAGCAGCAAACAGACTAGCGGAGGGAACCAGCTCTCCTACAATGAGCAGTTCTTC. Its protein product is CASSKQTSGGNQLSYNEQFF.

V gene TRBV9 combines with J gene TRBJ2-3, with a possible D match to TRBD2 (6 bases). This CDR3 contains 14 residues. Trimming took off 4 bases at V and 1 base at J, with 10 bases between the two ends. Germline CDR1 is SGDLS and CDR2 is YYNGEE. The CDR3 coding sequence is TGTGCCAGCAGCCCGGCGGGGCGCACAGATACGCAGTATTTT. Protein: CASSPAGRTDTQYF.

The chain recombines TRBV30 with TRBJ2-1, with 8 positions matching TRBD2. CDR3 length: 15 residues. Per the germline V gene, CDR1 is GTSNPN and CDR2 is SVGIG (reference sequence). After removal of 2 bases from V and 3 bases from J, the junction contained 6 bases not matched to a gene. The CDR3 spells CAWSFLAGDYNEQFF. The CDR3 DNA follows: TGTGCCTGGAGTTTTCTAGCGGGTGACTACAATGAGCAGTTCTTC.

CDR3 loop: CASGTDRGREKLFF. The CDR3, as DNA: TGTGCCAGCGGGACCGACAGGGGAAGGGAAAAACTGTTTTTT. The V call is TRBV27, the J call TRBJ1-4, with 8 bases identical to TRBD1. V was pared by 8 bases and J by 8 bases, with 10 bases of the junction left unmatched. CDR1 is MNHEY, CDR2 SMNVEV, per germline (reference sequence). The CDR3 spans 14 residues.

This sequence joins TRBV6-2 or TRBV6-3 and TRBJ1-4, with D perhaps TRBD1 (5 bases). The germline V gene encodes CDR1 MNHEY and CDR2 SVGEGT. Deletions cut 2 bases from V and 7 bases from J, with 17 bases between. The CDR3 has 16 residues. This chain's CDR3 is CASSYRSGWGGEKLFF. The CDR3 DNA sequence: TGTGCCAGCAGTTACCGATCAGGGTGGGGCGGTGAAAAACTGTTTTTT.

This clone has a single count. This sequence joins TRBV25-1 and TRBJ1-5; D uncertain. The CDR3 covers 9 residues. Germline lookup yields CDR1 MGHDK and CDR2 SYGVNS. Trimming cost V 11 bases and J 4 bases, with 3 bases left between them. The CDR3 loop reads CALNQPQHF. The CDR3 DNA reads TGTGCCCTGAATCAGCCCCAGCATTTT.

The chain combines TRBV7-9 with TRBJ1-6; a weak D match, TRBD1 (5 bases). CDR3 size: 17 residues. Between the trimmed V and J ends, which lost 4 bases and 8 bases, there was a span of 21 bases. In germline, CDR1 is SEHNR, CDR2 FQNEAQ (reference sequence). The CDR3 protein is CASSSFESGGTDSPLHF. The CDR3 DNA is TGTGCCAGCAGCTCCTTTGAATCGGGGGGTACGGATTCACCCCTCCACTTT.

The V and J genes are TRBV6-6 and TRBJ1-2, with no clear D. The V end lost 6 bases, the J end lost 4 bases, and 12 bases lay between the germline ends. The CDR3 is 13 amino acids. Germline CDR1 is MNHNY and CDR2 is SVGAGI (reference sequence). CDR3 protein: CASSPGPGYGYTF. Written as DNA, the CDR3 is TGTGCCAGCAGCCCCGGTCCGGGCTATGGCTACACCTTC.

The chain employs TRBV28 and TRBJ2-7; 7 bases fit TRBD2. The V gene's germline CDR1 is MDHEN and CDR2 SYDVKM. J lost 3 bases, V lost 5 bases, and 13 bases had no gene match. CDR3 size: 16 residues. The CDR3 loop reads CASSIGTTGLNYEQYF. CDR3 nucleotide sequence: TGTGCCAGCAGTATCGGGACTACCGGCCTTAACTACGAGCAGTACTTC.

This chain links TRBV28 with TRBJ2-1; 11 bases fit TRBD2. This CDR3 comprises 18 residues. The germline gives CDR1 MDHEN, CDR2 SYDVKM. The V and J ends lost 6 bases and 2 bases, in that order; junction bases with no gene match: 12. CDR3 sequence: CASSPWVTSGRPYNEQFF. The CDR3 DNA reads TGTGCCAGCAGCCCCTGGGTCACTAGCGGGAGACCCTACAATGAGCAGTTCTTC. Full variable domain (outside the CDR3, taken from reference TRBV28 and TRBJ2-1): DVKVTQSSRYLVKRTGEKVFLECVQDMDHENMFWYRQDPGLGLRLIYFSYDVKMKEKGDIPEGYSVSREKKERFSLILESASTNQTSMYLCASSPWVTSGRPYNEQFFGPGTRLTVL.

The gene calls are TRBV5-5 and TRBJ1-5; D gene uncertain. The V and J ends lost 0 bases and 7 bases respectively, with 8 bases between them. CDR3 length: 13 residues. Germline values: CDR1 SGHKS, CDR2 YYEKEE (reference sequence). CDR3 in amino acids: CASSLEGSQPQHF. CDR3 DNA: TGTGCCAGCAGCTTGGAAGGGAGCCAGCCCCAGCATTTT.

This chain joins TRBV5-5 and TRBJ1-5; 8 bases line up with TRBD1. The V gene end was trimmed by 1 base and the J gene end by 0 bases; junction bases not matched to a gene: 6. This CDR3 has 17 amino acids. Germline V CDR1 and CDR2: SGHKS, YYEKEE (reference sequence). CDR3 DNA sequence: TGTGCCAGCAGCTTGTGGTCAGGGGGCTTTAGCAATCAGCCCCAGCATTTT. Its translation: CASSLWSGGFSNQPQHF.

This rearrangement joins TRBV24-1 to TRBJ2-1; D is uncertain. Looked up from germline, CDR1 is KGHDR and CDR2 is SFDVKD. Trimming left V 4 bases short and J 7 bases short, with 4 bases between. The CDR3 has 11 residues. CDR3 sequence reads: CATSDPNEQFF. CDR3 DNA sequence: TGTGCCACCAGTGACCCGAATGAGCAGTTCTTC.

This chain links TRBV29-1 with TRBJ2-1, with 7 bases lining up with TRBD2. In germline, CDR1 is SQVTM, CDR2 ANQGSEA. The CDR3 covers 14 residues. The ends lost 6 bases at V and 6 bases at J; junction bases unmatched: 11. The CDR3 reads CSVRGVSDLNEQFF. The CDR3 DNA follows: TGCAGCGTCCGGGGGGTGTCCGATCTCAATGAGCAGTTCTTC.

The rearrangement joins TRBV12-5 to TRBJ1-5; D possibly corresponds to TRBD1 (5 bases). CDR1 LGHNT and CDR2 FRNRAP come from the germline V gene. This CDR3 contains 14 residues. The ends were cut back, 6 bases at V and 6 bases at J, with 15 bases in the middle. The CDR3 loop is CASGLEGTSQPQHF. CDR3 nucleotides: TGTGCTAGTGGCCTCGAGGGGACTAGTCAGCCCCAGCATTTT.

The genes are TRBV13 and TRBJ2-5; 13 nucleotides line up with TRBD2. Germline V gene lookup returns CDR1 PRHDT and CDR2 FYEKMQ (reference sequence). V gave up 5 bases and J gave up 2 bases; unmatched junction bases: 5. CDR3 length: 16 amino acids. The CDR3 nucleotides read TGTGCCAGCAGCCCAGAGGGACTAGCGGGACAAGAGACCCAGTACTTC. It translates to CASSPEGLAGQETQYF.

The rearrangement uses TRBV7-2 and TRBJ1-6, with 7 bases lining up with TRBD1. CDR3 length: 15 residues. The V and J ends lost 5 bases and 4 bases, in that order; junction bases with no gene match: 5. The V gene's germline CDR1 is SGHTA and CDR2 FQGNSA. In nucleotides, the CDR3 is TGTGCCAGCAGCAGCCGGGACAGATATAATTCACCCCTCCACTTT. This codes for CASSSRDRYNSPLHF.

V usage is TRBV7-9 and J usage is TRBJ1-1; possibly TRBD1 for D (6 bases). The V gene's germline CDR1 is SEHNR and CDR2 FQNEAQ (reference sequence). V lost 4 bases and J lost 9, with 21 bases in between. The CDR3 loop spans 15 amino acids. The DNA of the CDR3 is TGTGCCAGCAGCTCGGGCAGGGGTGGGGTGAGTAAAGCTTTCTTT. Amino acids: CASSSGRGGVSKAFF.

This chain uses TRBV7-9 with TRBJ1-1; no firm D call. Trimming stripped 5 bases from V and 0 bases from J, with 7 bases between. This CDR3 is built from 13 residues. Looked up from germline, CDR1 is SEHNR and CDR2 is FQNEAQ (reference sequence). This chain's CDR3 is CASSALMNTEAFF. In DNA, the CDR3 is TGTGCCAGCAGCGCCCTAATGAACACTGAAGCTTTCTTT.